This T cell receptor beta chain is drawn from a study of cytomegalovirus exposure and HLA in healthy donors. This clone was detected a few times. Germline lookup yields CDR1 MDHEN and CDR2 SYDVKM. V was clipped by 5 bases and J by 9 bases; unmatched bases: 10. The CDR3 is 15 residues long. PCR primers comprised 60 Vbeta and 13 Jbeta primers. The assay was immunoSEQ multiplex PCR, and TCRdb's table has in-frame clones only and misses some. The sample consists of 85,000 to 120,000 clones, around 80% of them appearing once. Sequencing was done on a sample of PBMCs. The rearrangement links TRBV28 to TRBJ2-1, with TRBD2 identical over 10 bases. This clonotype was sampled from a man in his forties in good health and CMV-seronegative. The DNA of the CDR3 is TGTGCCAGCAGTATAAGCGGGGGGGCCTTTGGTGAGCAGTTCTTC. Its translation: CASSISGGAFGEQFF.